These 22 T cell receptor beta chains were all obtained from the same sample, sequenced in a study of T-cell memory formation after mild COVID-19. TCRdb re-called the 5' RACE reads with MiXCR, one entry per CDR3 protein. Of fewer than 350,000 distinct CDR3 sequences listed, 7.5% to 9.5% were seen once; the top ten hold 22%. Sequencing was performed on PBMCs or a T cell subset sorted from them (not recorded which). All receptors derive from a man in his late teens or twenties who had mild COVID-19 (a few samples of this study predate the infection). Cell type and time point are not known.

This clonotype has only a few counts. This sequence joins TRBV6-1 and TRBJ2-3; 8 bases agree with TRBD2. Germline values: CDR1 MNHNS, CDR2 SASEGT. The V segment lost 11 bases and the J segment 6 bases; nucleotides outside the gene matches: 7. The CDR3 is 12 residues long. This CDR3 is CASGLVADTQYF. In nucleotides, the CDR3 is TGTGCCTCGGGACTAGTAGCGGATACGCAGTATTTT.

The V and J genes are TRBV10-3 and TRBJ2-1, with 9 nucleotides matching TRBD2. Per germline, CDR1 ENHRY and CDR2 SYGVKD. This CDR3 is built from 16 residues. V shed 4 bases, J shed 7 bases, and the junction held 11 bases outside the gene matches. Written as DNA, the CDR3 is TGTGCCATCAGTGTAGGTCCAGCGGGGGGAAAGAATGAGCAGTTCTTC. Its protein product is CAISVGPAGGKNEQFF.

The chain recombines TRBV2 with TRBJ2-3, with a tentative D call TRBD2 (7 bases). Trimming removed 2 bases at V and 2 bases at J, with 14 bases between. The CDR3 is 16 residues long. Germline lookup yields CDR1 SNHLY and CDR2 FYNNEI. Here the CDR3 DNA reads TGTGCCAGCAGTGAAACTGGGGGGGCGGACACAGATACGCAGTATTTT. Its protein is CASSETGGADTDTQYF.

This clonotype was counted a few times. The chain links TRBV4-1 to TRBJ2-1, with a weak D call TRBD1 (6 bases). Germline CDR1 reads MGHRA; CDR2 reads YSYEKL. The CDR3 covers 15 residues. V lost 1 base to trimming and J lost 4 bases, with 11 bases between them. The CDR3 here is CASSQGSGQYNEQFF. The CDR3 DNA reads TGCGCCAGCAGCCAAGGGTCTGGACAGTACAATGAGCAGTTCTTC.

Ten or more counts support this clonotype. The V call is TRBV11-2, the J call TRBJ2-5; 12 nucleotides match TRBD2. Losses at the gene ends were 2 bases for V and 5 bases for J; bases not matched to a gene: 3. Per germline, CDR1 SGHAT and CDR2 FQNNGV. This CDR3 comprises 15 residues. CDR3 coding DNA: TGTGCCAGCAGCTTACTAGCGGGGGGGCAGGAGACCCAGTACTTC. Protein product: CASSLLAGGQETQYF.

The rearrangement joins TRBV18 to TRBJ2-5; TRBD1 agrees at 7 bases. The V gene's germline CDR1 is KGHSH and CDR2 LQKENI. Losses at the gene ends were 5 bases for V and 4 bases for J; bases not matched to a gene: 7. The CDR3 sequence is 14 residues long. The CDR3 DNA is TGTGCCAGCTCATCCAACAGGGGCCCAGAGACCCAGTACTTC. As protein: CASSSNRGPETQYF.

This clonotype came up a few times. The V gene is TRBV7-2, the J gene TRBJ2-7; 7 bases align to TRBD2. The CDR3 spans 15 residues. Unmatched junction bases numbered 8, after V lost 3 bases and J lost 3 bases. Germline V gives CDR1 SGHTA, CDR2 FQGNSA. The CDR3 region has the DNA TGTGCCAGCAGCTTTTCTAGCGGAGAACTCTACGAGCAGTACGTC. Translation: CASSFSSGELYEQYV.

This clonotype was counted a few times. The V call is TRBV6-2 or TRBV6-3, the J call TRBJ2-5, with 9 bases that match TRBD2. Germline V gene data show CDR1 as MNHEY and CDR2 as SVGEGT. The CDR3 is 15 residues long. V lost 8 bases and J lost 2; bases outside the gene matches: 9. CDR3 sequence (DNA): TGTGCCAGCTCCCCGACTAGCGGTTTTCAAGAGACCCAGTACTTC. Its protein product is CASSPTSGFQETQYF.

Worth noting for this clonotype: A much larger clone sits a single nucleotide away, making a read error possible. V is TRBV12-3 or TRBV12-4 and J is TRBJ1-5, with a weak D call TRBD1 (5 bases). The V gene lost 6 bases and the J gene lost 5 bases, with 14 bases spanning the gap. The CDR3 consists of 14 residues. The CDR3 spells CASRTIGADQPQHF. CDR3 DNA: TGTGCCAGCAGGACCATAGGGGCAGATCAGCCCCAGCATTTT.

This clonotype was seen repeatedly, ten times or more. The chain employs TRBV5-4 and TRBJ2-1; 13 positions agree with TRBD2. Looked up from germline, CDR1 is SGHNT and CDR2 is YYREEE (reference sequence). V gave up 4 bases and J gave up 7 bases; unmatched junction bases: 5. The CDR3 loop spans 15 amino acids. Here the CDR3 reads CASSLLAGGRNEQFF. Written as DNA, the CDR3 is TGTGCCAGCAGCCTACTAGCGGGGGGGCGTAATGAGCAGTTCTTC.

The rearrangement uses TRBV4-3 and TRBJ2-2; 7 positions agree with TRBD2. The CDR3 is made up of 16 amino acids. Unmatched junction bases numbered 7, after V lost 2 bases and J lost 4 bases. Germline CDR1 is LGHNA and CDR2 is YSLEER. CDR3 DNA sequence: TGCGCCAGCAGCCAACCACCTAGCGGCGCCACCGGGGAGCTGTTTTTT. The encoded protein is CASSQPPSGATGELFF.

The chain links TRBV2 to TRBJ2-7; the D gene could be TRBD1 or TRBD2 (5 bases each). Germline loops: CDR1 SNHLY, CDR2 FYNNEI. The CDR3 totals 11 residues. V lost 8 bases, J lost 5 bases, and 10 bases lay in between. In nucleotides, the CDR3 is TGTGCCAGCGGGTGGGGGAACGAGCAGTACTTC. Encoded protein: CASGWGNEQYF.

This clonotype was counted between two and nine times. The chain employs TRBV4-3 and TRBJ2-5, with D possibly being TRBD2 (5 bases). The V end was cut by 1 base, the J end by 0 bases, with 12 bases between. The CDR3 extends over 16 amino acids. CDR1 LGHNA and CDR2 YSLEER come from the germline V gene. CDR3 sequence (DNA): TGCGCCAGCAGCCAAGGGGAGACGAAGTACCAAGAGACCCAGTACTTC. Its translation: CASSQGETKYQETQYF.

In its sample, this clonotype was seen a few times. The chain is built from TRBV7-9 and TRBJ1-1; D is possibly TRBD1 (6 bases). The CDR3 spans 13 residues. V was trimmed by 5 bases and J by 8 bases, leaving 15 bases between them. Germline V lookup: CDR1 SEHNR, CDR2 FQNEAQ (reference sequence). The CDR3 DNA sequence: TGTGCCAGCAGCCCCGTGGGACACATAGAAGCTTTCTTT. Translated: CASSPVGHIEAFF.

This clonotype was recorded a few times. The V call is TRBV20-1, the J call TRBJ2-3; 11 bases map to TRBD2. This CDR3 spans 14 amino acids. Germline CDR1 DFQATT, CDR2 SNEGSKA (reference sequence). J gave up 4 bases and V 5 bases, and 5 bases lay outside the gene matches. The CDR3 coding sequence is TGCAGTGCTGCTAGCGGGGGGCCCTCAGATACGCAGTATTTT. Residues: CSAASGGPSDTQYF.

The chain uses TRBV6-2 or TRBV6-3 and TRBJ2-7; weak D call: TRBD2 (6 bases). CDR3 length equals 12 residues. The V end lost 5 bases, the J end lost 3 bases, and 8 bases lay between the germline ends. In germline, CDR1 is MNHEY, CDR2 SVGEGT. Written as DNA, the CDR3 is TGTGCCAGCAGTGAGGGACTCTACGAGCAGTACTTC. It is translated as CASSEGLYEQYF.

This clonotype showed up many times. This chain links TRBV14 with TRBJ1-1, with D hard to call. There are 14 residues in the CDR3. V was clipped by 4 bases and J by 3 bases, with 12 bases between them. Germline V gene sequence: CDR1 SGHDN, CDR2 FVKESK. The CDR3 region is CASSPPGWDTEAFF. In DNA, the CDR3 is TGTGCCAGCAGCCCTCCGGGGTGGGACACTGAAGCTTTCTTT.

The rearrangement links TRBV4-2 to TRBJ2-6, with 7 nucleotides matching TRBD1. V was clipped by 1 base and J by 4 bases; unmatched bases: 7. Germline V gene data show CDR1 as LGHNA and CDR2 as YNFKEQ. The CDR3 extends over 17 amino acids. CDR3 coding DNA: TGTGCCAGCAGCCAAGTGGCAGGGGGTGACGGGGCCAACGTCCTGACTTTC. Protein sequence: CASSQVAGGDGANVLTF.

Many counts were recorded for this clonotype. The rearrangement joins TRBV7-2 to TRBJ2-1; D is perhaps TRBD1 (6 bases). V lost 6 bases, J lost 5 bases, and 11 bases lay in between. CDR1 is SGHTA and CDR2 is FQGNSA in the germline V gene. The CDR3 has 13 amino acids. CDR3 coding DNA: TGTGCCAGCAGGAGGGGGAGAGACAATGAGCAGTTCTTC. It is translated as CASRRGRDNEQFF.

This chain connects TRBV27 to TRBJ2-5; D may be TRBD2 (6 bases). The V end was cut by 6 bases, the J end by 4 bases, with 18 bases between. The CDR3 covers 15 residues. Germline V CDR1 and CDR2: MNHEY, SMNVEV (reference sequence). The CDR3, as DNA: TGTGCCAGCAGCGTAGGTGGGGGGTGGGGAGAGACCCAGTACTTC. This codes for CASSVGGGWGETQYF.

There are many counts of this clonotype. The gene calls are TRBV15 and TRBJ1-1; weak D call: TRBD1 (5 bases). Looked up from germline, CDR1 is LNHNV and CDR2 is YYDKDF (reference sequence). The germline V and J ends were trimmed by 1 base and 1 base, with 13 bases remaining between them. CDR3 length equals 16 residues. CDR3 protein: CATSRGDLAENTEAFF. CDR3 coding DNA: TGTGCCACCAGCAGAGGGGACCTAGCGGAGAACACTGAAGCTTTCTTT.

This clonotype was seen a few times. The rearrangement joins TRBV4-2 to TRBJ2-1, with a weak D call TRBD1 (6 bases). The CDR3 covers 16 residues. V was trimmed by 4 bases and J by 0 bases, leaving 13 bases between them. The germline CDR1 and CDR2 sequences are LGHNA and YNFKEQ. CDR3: CASSLLGTNSYNEQFF. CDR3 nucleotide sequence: TGTGCCAGCAGCCTCCTCGGGACAAACTCCTACAATGAGCAGTTCTTC.